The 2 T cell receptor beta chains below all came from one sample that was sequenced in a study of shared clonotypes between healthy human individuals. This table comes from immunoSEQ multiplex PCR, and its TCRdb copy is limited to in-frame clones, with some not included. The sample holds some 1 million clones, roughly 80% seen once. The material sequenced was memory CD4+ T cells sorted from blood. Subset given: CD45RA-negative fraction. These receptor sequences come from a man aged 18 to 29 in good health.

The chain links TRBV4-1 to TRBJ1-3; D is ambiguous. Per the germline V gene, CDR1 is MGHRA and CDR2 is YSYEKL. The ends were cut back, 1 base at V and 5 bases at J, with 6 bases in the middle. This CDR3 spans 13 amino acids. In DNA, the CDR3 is TGCGCCAGCAGCCAAGTGAGTCGAAACACCATATATTTT. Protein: CASSQVSRNTIYF.

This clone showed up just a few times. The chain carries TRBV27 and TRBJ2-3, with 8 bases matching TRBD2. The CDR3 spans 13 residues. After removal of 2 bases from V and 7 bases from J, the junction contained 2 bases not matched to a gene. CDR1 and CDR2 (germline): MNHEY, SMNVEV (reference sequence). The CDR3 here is CASSLASGYTQYF. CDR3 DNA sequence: TGTGCCAGCAGTTTAGCTAGCGGGTATACGCAGTATTTT.